This TCR beta chain stems from a study of T cell changes during pregnancy in multiple sclerosis. Clones were sequenced by immunoSEQ multiplex PCR, and TCRdb holds only the in-frame ones, with some missing. The sample includes about 73,000 clones, 92% of them seen just once. The clonotype comes from a female donor in good health, enrolled as a control in a pregnancy study. The sample here was peripheral blood, taken in the third trimester of pregnancy.

CDR3 DNA: TGTGCTAGTGGTGGGGACAGGGGATGGTCAGATGGCTACACCTTC. Translating it yields CASGGDRGWSDGYTF. The chain links TRBV12-5 to TRBJ1-2; the match to TRBD1 covers 10 bases. V gave up 5 bases and J gave up 6 bases; unmatched junction bases: 9. The CDR3 is 15 residues long. Germline CDR1 is LGHNT and CDR2 is FRNRAP.